This T cell receptor (beta chain) originates from a study of blood T cell repertoires in COVID-19. Study information: COVID-19 samples collected from the United States, Italy and Spain covered acute and convalescent phases. Sample material is recorded as cDNA or gDNA derived from T cells, B-cell-depleted T cells, or PBMCs.

Assay: immunoSEQ multiplex PCR; the TCRdb copy retains only in-frame clones and omits some. The data show 130,000 or so clones, with roughly three quarters seen just once and 7.9% held by the top ten. CDR1 and CDR2 (germline): SGHRS, YFSETQ. The V end lost 1 base, the J end lost 5 bases, and 7 bases lay between the germline ends. This CDR3 has 12 amino acids. Sequenced: peripheral blood. The V gene is TRBV5-1, the J gene TRBJ2-7, with D possibly being TRBD1 (5 bases). The receptor comes from a human donor in a cohort sampled during active COVID-19. CDR3 sequence (DNA): TGCGCCAGCAGCTTGCAAGGGGACGAGCAGTACTTC. Protein sequence: CASSLQGDEQYF.